This TCR beta chain comes out of a study of graft-versus-host responses after intestinal transplantation. Study context: The whole recipient group had anti-thymocyte globulin induction followed by tacrolimus and steroids for around three years.

Concerning this clone itself: Its antigen is not known.

Clones were sequenced by immunoSEQ multiplex PCR, and TCRdb holds only the in-frame ones, with some missing. The sample has about 88,000 clones, around 93% seen once; the top ten hold approximately 0.32%. Sample: unstimulated CD4+ T cells sorted from spleen or lymph node cells, taken before transplant. This receptor was taken from a human donor who was the organ donor for an intestinal transplant.

The chain's CDR3 is CAWSRTGAGTQYF. CDR3 sequence (DNA): TGTGCCTGGAGTCGGACAGGGGCTGGGACCCAGTACTTC. This chain uses TRBV30 with TRBJ2-5, with 9 bases lining up with TRBD1. J gave up 7 bases and V 2 bases, and 5 bases lay outside the gene matches. The germline V gene encodes CDR1 GTSNPN and CDR2 SVGIG (reference sequence). The CDR3 has 13 amino acids.